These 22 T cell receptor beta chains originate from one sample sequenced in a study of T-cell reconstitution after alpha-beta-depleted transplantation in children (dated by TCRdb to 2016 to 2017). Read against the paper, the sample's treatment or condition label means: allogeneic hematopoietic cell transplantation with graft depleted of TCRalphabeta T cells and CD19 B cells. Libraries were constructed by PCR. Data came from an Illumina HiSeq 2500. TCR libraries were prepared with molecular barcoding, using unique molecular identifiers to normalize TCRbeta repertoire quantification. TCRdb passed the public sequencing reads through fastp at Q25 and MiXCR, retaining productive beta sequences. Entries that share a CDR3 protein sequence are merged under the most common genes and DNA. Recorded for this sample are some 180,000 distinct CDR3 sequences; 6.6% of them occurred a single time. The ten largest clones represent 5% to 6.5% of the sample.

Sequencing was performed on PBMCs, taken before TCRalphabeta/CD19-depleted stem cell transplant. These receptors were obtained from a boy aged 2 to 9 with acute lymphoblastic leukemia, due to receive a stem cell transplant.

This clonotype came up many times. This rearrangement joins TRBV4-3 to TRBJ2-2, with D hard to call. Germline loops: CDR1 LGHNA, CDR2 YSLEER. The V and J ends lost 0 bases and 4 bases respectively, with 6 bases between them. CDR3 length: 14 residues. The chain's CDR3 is CASSQDGTTGELFF. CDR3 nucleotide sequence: TGCGCCAGCAGCCAAGACGGTACCACCGGGGAGCTGTTTTTT.

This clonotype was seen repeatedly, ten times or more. CDR3 in DNA: TGTGCCAGCAGCCAAGATCCGTCGACAGGTTACGAGCAGTACTTC. Translation: CASSQDPSTGYEQYF. V is TRBV3-1 and J is TRBJ2-7, with D perhaps matching TRBD1 (6 bases). The V end was cut by 0 bases, the J end by 4 bases, with 13 bases between. This CDR3 spans 15 amino acids. CDR1 is LGHDT and CDR2 is YNNKEL in the germline V gene (reference sequence).

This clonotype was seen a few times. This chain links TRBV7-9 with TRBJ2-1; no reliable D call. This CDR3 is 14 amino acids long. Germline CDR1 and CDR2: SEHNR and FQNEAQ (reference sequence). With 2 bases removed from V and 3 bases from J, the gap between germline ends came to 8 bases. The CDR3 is CASSLILDYNEQFF. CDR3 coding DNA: TGTGCCAGCAGCTTAATACTCGACTACAATGAGCAGTTCTTC.

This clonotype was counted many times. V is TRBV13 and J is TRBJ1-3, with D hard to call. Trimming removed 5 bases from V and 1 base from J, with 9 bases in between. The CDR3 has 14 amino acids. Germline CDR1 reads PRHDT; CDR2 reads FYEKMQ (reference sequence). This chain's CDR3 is CASSPIQSGNTIYF. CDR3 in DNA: TGTGCCAGCAGCCCAATCCAATCTGGAAACACCATATATTTT. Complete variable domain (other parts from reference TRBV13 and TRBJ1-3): AAGVIQSPRHLIKEKRETATLKCYPIPRHDTVYWYQQGPGQDPQFLISFYEKMQSDKGSIPDRFSAQQFSDYHSELNMSSLELGDSALYFCASSPIQSGNTIYFGEGSWLTVV.

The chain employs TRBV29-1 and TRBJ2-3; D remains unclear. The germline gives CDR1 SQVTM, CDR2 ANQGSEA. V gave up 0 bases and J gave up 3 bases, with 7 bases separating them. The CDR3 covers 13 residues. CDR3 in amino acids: CSVEDLRTDTQYF. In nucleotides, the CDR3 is TGCAGCGTTGAAGATCTGAGGACAGATACGCAGTATTTT.

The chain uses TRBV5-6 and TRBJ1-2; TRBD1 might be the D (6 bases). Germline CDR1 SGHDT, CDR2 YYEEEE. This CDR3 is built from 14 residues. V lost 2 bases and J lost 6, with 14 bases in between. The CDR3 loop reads CASSLGGPADGYTF. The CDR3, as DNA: TGTGCCAGCAGCTTAGGGGGACCTGCAGATGGCTACACCTTC.

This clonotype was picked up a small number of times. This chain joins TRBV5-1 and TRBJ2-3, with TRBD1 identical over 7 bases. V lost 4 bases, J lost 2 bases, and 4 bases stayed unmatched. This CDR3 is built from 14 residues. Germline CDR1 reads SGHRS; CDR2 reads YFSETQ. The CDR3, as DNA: TGCGCCAGCAGCGACAGGGCATCCACAGATACGCAGTATTTT. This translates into CASSDRASTDTQYF. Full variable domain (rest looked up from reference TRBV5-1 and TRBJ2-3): KAGVTQTPRYLIKTRGQQVTLSCSPISGHRSVSWYQQTPGQGLQFLFEYFSETQRNKGNFPGRFSGRQFSNSRSEMNVSTLELGDSALYLCASSDRASTDTQYFGPGTRLTVL.

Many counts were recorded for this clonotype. The CDR3 bases are TGCAGCGTTCAAATAACGGGTTATGAAGCTTTCTTT. Translated, it gives CSVQITGYEAFF. This sequence joins TRBV29-1 and TRBJ1-1, with D unresolved. With 5 bases removed from V and 7 bases from J, the gap between germline ends came to 14 bases. This CDR3 comprises 12 residues. Per germline, CDR1 SQVTM and CDR2 ANQGSEA.

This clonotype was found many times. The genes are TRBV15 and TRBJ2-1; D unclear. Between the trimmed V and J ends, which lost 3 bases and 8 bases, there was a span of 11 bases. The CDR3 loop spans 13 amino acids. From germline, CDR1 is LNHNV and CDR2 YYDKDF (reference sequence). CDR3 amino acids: CATSRAQSYEQFF. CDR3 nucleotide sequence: TGTGCCACCAGCAGGGCCCAAAGTTATGAGCAGTTCTTC. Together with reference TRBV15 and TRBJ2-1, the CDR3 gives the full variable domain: DAMVIQNPRYQVTQFGKPVTLSCSQTLNHNVMYWYQQKSSQAPKLLFHYYDKDFNNEADTPDNFQSRRPNTSFCFLDIRSPGLGDTAMYLCATSRAQSYEQFFGPGTRLTVL.

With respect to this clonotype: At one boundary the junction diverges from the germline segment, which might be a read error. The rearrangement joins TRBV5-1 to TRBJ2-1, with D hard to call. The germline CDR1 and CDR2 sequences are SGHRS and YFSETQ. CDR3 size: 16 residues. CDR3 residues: CASSLASTRSYNELFF. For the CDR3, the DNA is TGCGCCAGCAGCTTGGCCTCTACTCGTAGTTACAATGAGCTGTTCTTC.

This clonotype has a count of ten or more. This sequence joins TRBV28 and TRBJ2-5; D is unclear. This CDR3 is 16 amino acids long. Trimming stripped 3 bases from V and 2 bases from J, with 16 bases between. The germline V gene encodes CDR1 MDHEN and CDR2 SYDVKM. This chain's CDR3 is CASSLIVGVGQETQYF. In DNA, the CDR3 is TGTGCCAGCAGTTTGATAGTTGGCGTGGGGCAAGAGACCCAGTACTTC.

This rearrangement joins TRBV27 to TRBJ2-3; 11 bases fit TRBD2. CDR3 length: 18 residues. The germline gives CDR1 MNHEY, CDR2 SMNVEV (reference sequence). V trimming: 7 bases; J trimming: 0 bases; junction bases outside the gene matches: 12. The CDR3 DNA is TGTGCCAGCATTCCTATGGGGACTAGCGGTCCTAGCACAGATACGCAGTATTTT. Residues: CASIPMGTSGPSTDTQYF.

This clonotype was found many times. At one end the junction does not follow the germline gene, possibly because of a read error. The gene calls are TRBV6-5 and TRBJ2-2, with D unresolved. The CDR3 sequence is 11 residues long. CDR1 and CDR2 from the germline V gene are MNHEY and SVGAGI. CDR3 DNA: TGTTCCAGCAGTTATCAAGGGGAGCTGTTTTTT. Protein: CSSSYQGELFF.

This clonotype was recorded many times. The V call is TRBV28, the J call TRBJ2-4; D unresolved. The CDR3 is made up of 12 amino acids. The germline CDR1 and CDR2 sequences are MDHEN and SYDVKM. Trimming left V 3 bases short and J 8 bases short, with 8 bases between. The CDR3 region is CASSLSLDIQYF. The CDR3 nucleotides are TGTGCCAGCAGTTTGAGTTTGGACATTCAGTACTTC. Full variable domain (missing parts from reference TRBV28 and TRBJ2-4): DVKVTQSSRYLVKRTGEKVFLECVQDMDHENMFWYRQDPGLGLRLIYFSYDVKMKEKGDIPEGYSVSREKKERFSLILESASTNQTSMYLCASSLSLDIQYFGAGTRLSVL.

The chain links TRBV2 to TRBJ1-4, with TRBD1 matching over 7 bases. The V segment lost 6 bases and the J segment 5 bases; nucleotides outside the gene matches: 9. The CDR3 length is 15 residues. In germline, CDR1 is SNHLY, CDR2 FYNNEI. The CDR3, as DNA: TGTGCCAGCAGCCCTATACCGGGACAGAATGAAAAACTGTTTTTT. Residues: CASSPIPGQNEKLFF.

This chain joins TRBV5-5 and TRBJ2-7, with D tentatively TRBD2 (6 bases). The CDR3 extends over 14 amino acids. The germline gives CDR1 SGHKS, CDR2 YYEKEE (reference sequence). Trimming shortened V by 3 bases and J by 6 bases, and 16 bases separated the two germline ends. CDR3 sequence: CASSSSAGEGEQYF. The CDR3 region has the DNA TGTGCCAGCAGCTCCTCAGCGGGCGAAGGCGAGCAGTACTTC.

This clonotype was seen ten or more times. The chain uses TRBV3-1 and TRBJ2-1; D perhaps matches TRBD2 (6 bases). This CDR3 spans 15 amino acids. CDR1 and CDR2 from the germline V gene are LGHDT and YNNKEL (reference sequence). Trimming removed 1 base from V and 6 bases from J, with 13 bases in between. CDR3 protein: CASSQGLVGANEQFF. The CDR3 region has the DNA TGTGCCAGCAGCCAAGGACTAGTTGGGGCCAATGAGCAGTTCTTC.

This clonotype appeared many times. CDR3 bases: TGTGCCAGCAGCAGTCCGGGACTAGCGGTTAATGAGCAGTTCTTC. Amino acid sequence: CASSSPGLAVNEQFF. The rearrangement links TRBV12-3 or TRBV12-4 to TRBJ2-1; 11 bases map to TRBD2. V shed 6 bases, J shed 7 bases, and the junction held 8 bases outside the gene matches. This CDR3 contains 15 residues.

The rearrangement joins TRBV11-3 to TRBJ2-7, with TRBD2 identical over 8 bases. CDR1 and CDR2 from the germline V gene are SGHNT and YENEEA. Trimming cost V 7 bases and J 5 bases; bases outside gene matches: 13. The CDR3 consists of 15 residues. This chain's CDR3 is CASTPTFGSGDEQYF. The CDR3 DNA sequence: TGTGCCAGCACCCCCACGTTCGGTAGCGGGGACGAGCAGTACTTC.

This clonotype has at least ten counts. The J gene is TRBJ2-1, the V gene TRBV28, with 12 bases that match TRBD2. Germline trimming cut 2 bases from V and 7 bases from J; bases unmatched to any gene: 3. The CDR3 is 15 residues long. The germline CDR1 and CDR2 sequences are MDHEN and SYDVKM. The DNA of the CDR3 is TGTGCCAGCAGTTTACTAGCGGGAGGGTTTAATGAGCAGTTCTTC. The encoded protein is CASSLLAGGFNEQFF.

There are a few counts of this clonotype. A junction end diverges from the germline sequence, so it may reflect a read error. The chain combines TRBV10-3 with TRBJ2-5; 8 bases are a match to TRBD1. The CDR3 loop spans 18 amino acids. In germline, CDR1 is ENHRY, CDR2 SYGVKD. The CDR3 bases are TGTGCCAGCAGTAGGTCGGTGGGCAGGGGGCCCTCCAGCGAGACCCAGTACTTC. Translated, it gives CASSRSVGRGPSSETQYF.

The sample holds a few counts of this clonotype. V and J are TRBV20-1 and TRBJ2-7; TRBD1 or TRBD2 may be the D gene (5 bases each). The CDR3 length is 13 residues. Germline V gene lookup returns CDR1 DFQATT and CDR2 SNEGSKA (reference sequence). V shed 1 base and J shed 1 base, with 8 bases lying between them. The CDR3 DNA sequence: TGCAGTGCTAGAGGGGACGGTTCCTACGAGCAGTACTTC. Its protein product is CSARGDGSYEQYF.